This T cell receptor beta chain is drawn from a study of cytotoxic CD8 clonotypes in ibrutinib-treated CLL. Germline V gene lookup returns CDR1 SGHTA and CDR2 FQGNSA. The CDR3 has 17 residues. The V end was cut by 4 bases, the J end by 3 bases, with 21 bases between. Method: immunoSEQ multiplex PCR; TCRdb's copy keeps in-frame clones and lacks some. The data show about 20,000 clones, roughly four fifths seen once. The starting material was PBMCs, obtained before ibrutinib treatment. The source is a human donor with chronic lymphocytic leukemia. The chain recombines TRBV7-2 with TRBJ2-5; D ambiguous. As DNA, the CDR3 is TGTGCCAGCAGCTCCCCCGGCGTAGGGTTTAATAAAGAGACCCAGTACTTC. Translation gives CASSSPGVGFNKETQYF.